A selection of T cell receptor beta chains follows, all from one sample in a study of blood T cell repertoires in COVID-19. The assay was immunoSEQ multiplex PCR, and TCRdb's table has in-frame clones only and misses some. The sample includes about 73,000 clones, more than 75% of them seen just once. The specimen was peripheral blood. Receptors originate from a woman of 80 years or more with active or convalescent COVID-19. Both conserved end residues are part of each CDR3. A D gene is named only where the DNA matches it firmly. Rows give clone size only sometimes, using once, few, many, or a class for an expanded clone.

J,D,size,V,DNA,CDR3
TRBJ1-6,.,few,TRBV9,TGTGCCAGCAGCGTAGCTTCGGGGGGCCAACGGAATTCACCCCTCCACTTT,CASSVASGGQRNSPLHF
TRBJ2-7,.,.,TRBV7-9,TGTGCCAGCAGCTTAGGGGAGGTGGGGGACGAGCAGTACTTC,CASSLGEVGDEQYF
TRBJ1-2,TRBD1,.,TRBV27,TGTGCCAGCAGTCTAGGACAGGGGAGGAGGAACACCTTC,CASSLGQGRRNTF
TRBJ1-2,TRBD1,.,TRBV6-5,TGTGCCAGCAGTTACTCCTGGACAGGGAACTATGGCTACACCTTC,CASSYSWTGNYGYTF
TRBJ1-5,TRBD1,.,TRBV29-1,TGCAGCGTGGGAGACGGACAGGCTCGCCAGCCCCAGCATTTT,CSVGDGQARQPQHF
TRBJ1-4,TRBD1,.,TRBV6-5,TGTGCCAGCAGTTACTCGACAGGGGTGGGAAAACTGTTTTTT,CASSYSTGVGKLFF
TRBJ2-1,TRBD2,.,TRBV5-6,TGTGCCAGCAGCTTGGAATACGTTCGGGCTAGCGGCTACAACGATGAGCAGTTCTTC,CASSLEYVRASGYNDEQFF
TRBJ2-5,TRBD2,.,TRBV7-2,TGTGCCAGCAGCCGCCCCGGGACTACAGAGACCCAGTACTTC,CASSRPGTTETQYF
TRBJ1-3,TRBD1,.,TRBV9,TGTGCCAGCAGCACCCGGGACAGTGGAAACACCATATATTTT,CASSTRDSGNTIYF
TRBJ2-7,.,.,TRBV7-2,TGTGCCAGCAGTCGGGACTCGTACTACGAGCAGTACTTC,CASSRDSYYEQYF
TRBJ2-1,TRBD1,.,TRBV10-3,TGTGCCACCCTACAGGGGGCGAGGCAGTTCTTC,CATLQGARQFF
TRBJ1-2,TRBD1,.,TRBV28,TGTGCCAGCAGGACGGACAGGACCAATGGCTACACCTTC,CASRTDRTNGYTF
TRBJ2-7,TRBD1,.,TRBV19,TGTGCCAGTAGCCCCAGGGGGAACTCCTACGAGCAGTACTTC,CASSPRGNSYEQYF
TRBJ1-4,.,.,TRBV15,TGTGCCACCAGCAGAGATCCGGGTGGTGAAAAACTGTTTTTT,CATSRDPGGEKLFF
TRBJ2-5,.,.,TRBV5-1,TGCGCCAGCAATCTCTTAGCGTACCAAGAGACCCAGTACTTC,CASNLLAYQETQYF
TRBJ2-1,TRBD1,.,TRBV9,TGTGCCAGCAGTTTGGACAGGTACCATGAGCAGTTCTTC,CASSLDRYHEQFF
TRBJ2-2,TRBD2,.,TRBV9,TGTGCCAGCAGCGTAGCGGGGGGGCTCGGCGGGGAGCTGTTTTTT,CASSVAGGLGGELFF
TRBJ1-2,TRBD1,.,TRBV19,TGTGCCACCAAGACAGGGGGATTCTATGGCTACACCTTC,CATKTGGFYGYTF
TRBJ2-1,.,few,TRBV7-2,TGTGCCAGCAGCTTAGGTGGGGGACTCTACAATGAGCAGTTCTTC,CASSLGGGLYNEQFF
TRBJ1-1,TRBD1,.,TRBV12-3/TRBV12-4,TGTGCCAGCAGTTTCCAGGGGGCGACTGAAGCTTTCTTT,CASSFQGATEAFF
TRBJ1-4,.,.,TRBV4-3,TGCGCCAGCAGCCTCCAGGGCGGGGATGAAAAACTGTTTTTT,CASSLQGGDEKLFF
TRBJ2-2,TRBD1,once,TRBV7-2,TGTGCCAGCAGCTCGGGACAGGGGAACACCGGGGAGCTGTTTTTT,CASSSGQGNTGELFF
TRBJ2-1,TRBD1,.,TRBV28,TGTGCCAGCAGGAGGACAGGGGGGAAAAATGAGCAGTTCTTC,CASRRTGGKNEQFF
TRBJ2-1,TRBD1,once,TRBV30,TGTGCCTGGGGCCGACAGGGAACGGGTTTCAATGAGCAGTTCTTC,CAWGRQGTGFNEQFF
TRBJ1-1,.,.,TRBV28,TGTGCCAGCAGTTTATTTACAGGTTCGAACACTGAAGCTTTCTTT,CASSLFTGSNTEAFF
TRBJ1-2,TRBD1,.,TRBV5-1,TGCGCCAGCAGCTTAGAGATACAGGGGTCCTATGGCTACACCTTC,CASSLEIQGSYGYTF
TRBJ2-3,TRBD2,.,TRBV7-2,TGTGCCAGCAGCTTAGCTTTTGGGCGGGGGGGCCCCGGACAGTATTTT,CASSLAFGRGGPGQYF
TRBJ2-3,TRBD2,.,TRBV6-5,TGTGCCAGCAGTTACATCGGACTAGCAGATACGCAGTATTTT,CASSYIGLADTQYF